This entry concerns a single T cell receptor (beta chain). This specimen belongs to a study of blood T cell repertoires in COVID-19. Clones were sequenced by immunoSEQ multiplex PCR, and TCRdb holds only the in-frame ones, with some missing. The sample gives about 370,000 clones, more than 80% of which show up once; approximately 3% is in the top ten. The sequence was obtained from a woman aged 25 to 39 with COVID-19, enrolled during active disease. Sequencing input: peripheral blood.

For the CDR3, the DNA is TGTGCCAGCGGTCGGGGGGGGAACGAGCAGTACTTC. Residues: CASGRGGNEQYF. The chain links TRBV11-3 to TRBJ2-7, with 8 bases matching TRBD2. The CDR3 length is 12 residues. V lost 8 bases to trimming and J lost 5 bases; unmatched junction nucleotides: 5. Germline V gene lookup returns CDR1 SGHNT and CDR2 YENEEA.